A selection of T cell receptor beta chains follows, all from one sample in a study of tumor and adjacent non-tumor tissue in lung cancer. Each CDR3 protein gets one entry after TCRdb re-called the multiplex PCR reads with MiXCR. This table has around 70,000 distinct CDR3 sequences, about three quarters appearing once. Sequencing used lung tumor tissue. The receptors come from a man in his 60s with non-small cell lung cancer. Both conserved end residues are part of each CDR3. The order of the fields is CDR3 DNA, CDR3 protein, CDR3 length, J gene, D gene, V gene, clone size. A D gene is named only where the DNA matches it firmly. Size values are once, few and many counts, or a class for expanded clones, and some rows have none.

CDR3 DNA: TGCAGTGGTAGCAGCGAGACACAGTACTTC; CDR3 protein: CSGSSETQYF; CDR3 length: 10; J gene: TRBJ2-5; D gene: .; V gene: TRBV20-1; clone size: .
CDR3 DNA: TGTGCCAGCAGTGATTACTCCATCTCTGGAATCACCATATATTTT; CDR3 protein: CASSDYSISGITIYF; CDR3 length: 15; J gene: TRBJ1-3; D gene: .; V gene: TRBV6-1; clone size: .
CDR3 DNA: TGTGTCAGTAGCAAAGAAAGTGACGAGCAGTACTTC; CDR3 protein: CVSSKESDEQYF; CDR3 length: 12; J gene: TRBJ2-7; D gene: .; V gene: TRBV21-1; clone size: .
CDR3 DNA: TGTGCCAGCAGTCTTGGACTAGTGGATAGCACAGATACACAGTATTTT; CDR3 protein: CASSLGLVDSTDTQYF; CDR3 length: 16; J gene: TRBJ2-3; D gene: TRBD2; V gene: TRBV11-3; clone size: .
CDR3 DNA: TGCAGCGTTGAACTAGCGGGAATGGGTGAGCAGTTCTTC; CDR3 protein: CSVELAGMGEQFF; CDR3 length: 13; J gene: TRBJ2-1; D gene: TRBD2; V gene: TRBV29-1; clone size: .
CDR3 DNA: TGCAGTGCTAGGGATTTTGGAGGGGCCAGCACTGAAGCTTTCTTT; CDR3 protein: CSARDFGGASTEAFF; CDR3 length: 15; J gene: TRBJ1-1; D gene: .; V gene: TRBV20-1; clone size: .
CDR3 DNA: TGCAGTGCTTGGGGACCAAACAATGATCAGTTCTTC; CDR3 protein: CSAWGPNNDQFF; CDR3 length: 12; J gene: TRBJ2-1; D gene: .; V gene: TRBV20-1; clone size: .
CDR3 DNA: TGTAATGCGAGGGACAGACCAGAAGAGCAGTACTTC; CDR3 protein: CNARDRPEEQYF; CDR3 length: 12; J gene: TRBJ2-7; D gene: TRBD1; V gene: TRBV20-1; clone size: .
CDR3 DNA: TGCAGCGTTTCGAACCGCTACCAAGAGACCCAGTACTTC; CDR3 protein: CSVSNRYQETQYF; CDR3 length: 13; J gene: TRBJ2-5; D gene: .; V gene: TRBV29-1; clone size: .
CDR3 DNA: TGTGCCAGTACTCGGGGTAGGGTGATGTCCTACGAGCAGTACTTC; CDR3 protein: CASTRGRVMSYEQYF; CDR3 length: 15; J gene: TRBJ2-7; D gene: .; V gene: TRBV6-1; clone size: .
CDR3 DNA: TGTGCCAGCAGCCGGGACAGGGTTACCATTCAGTACTTC; CDR3 protein: CASSRDRVTIQYF; CDR3 length: 13; J gene: TRBJ2-4; D gene: TRBD1; V gene: TRBV14; clone size: many
CDR3 DNA: TGTGCCAGCAGTCGGGCCGTCTTCTCCTACGAACAGTACTTC; CDR3 protein: CASSRAVFSYEQYF; CDR3 length: 14; J gene: TRBJ2-7; D gene: .; V gene: TRBV6-5; clone size: .
CDR3 DNA: TGCGGCGTTGTCAGTTCCAAGGCCGGGGGGGAGACCCAGTACTTC; CDR3 protein: CGVVSSKAGGETQYF; CDR3 length: 15; J gene: TRBJ2-5; D gene: TRBD2; V gene: TRBV29-1; clone size: .
CDR3 DNA: TGCAGCGTCGGGACGGGAGCTAGCGGTAGTGGGCTCGAGCAGTACTTC; CDR3 protein: CSVGTGASGSGLEQYF; CDR3 length: 16; J gene: TRBJ2-7; D gene: TRBD2; V gene: TRBV29-1; clone size: .
CDR3 DNA: TGTGCCACCGTATCGGACCACGAGCAGTATTTC; CDR3 protein: CATVSDHEQYF; CDR3 length: 11; J gene: TRBJ2-7; D gene: .; V gene: TRBV10-3; clone size: .
CDR3 DNA: TGCGCCAACAGCTTGGATAGCAACACCGGGGAGCTGTTTTTT; CDR3 protein: CANSLDSNTGELFF; CDR3 length: 14; J gene: TRBJ2-2; D gene: .; V gene: TRBV5-1; clone size: .
CDR3 DNA: TGTGCCAGCCAGGGGCTAGCCACAGATACGCAGTATTTT; CDR3 protein: CASQGLATDTQYF; CDR3 length: 13; J gene: TRBJ2-3; D gene: .; V gene: TRBV25-1; clone size: .
CDR3 DNA: TGTGCCACCGACGGCCGGGCTGGAGCCAAAAACATTTGGTACTTC; CDR3 protein: CATDGRAGAKNIWYF; CDR3 length: 15; J gene: TRBJ2-4; D gene: .; V gene: TRBV28; clone size: once
CDR3 DNA: TGTGCAAGCAGCCCAAGACTCTATGACCAGTACTTC; CDR3 protein: CASSPRLYDQYF; CDR3 length: 12; J gene: TRBJ2-7; D gene: .; V gene: TRBV6-2/TRBV6-3; clone size: once
CDR3 DNA: TGTGCGAGCAGCTACAAGAGGGATTCACCCCTCCACTTT; CDR3 protein: CASSYKRDSPLHF; CDR3 length: 13; J gene: TRBJ1-6; D gene: .; V gene: TRBV6-5; clone size: .
CDR3 DNA: TGTGCCGACAAAGGAGGGCCTGGGGCCAACGTCCTGACTTTC; CDR3 protein: CADKGGPGANVLTF; CDR3 length: 14; J gene: TRBJ2-6; D gene: .; V gene: TRBV6-4; clone size: once
CDR3 DNA: TGCAGCGTGGGGACTGGGGATGAAAAACTGTTTTTT; CDR3 protein: CSVGTGDEKLFF; CDR3 length: 12; J gene: TRBJ1-4; D gene: .; V gene: TRBV29-1; clone size: .
CDR3 DNA: TGTGCCAGCAGTTTACCGGGACTAGCAAGGACGACCGGGGAGCTGTTTTTT; CDR3 protein: CASSLPGLARTTGELFF; CDR3 length: 17; J gene: TRBJ2-2; D gene: TRBD2; V gene: TRBV28; clone size: many
CDR3 DNA: TGTGCCGGCCGCCCGACCTGGGACAGCAATCGGCCCCAGCATTTT; CDR3 protein: CAGRPTWDSNRPQHF; CDR3 length: 15; J gene: TRBJ1-5; D gene: TRBD1; V gene: TRBV6-1; clone size: .
CDR3 DNA: TGTGCCAGCCGAACCCTCAGGGGACTGCGCACAGATACGCAGTATTTT; CDR3 protein: CASRTLRGLRTDTQYF; CDR3 length: 16; J gene: TRBJ2-3; D gene: .; V gene: TRBV28; clone size: few
CDR3 DNA: TGCAGTGCTAGAGAAGGTCGGCTAGGGGCCCTCTACGAGCAGTACTTC; CDR3 protein: CSAREGRLGALYEQYF; CDR3 length: 16; J gene: TRBJ2-7; D gene: .; V gene: TRBV20-1; clone size: many
CDR3 DNA: TGCGCCAGCAGCTTGGACTGGGGCACCGAGCAGTACTTC; CDR3 protein: CASSLDWGTEQYF; CDR3 length: 13; J gene: TRBJ2-7; D gene: .; V gene: TRBV5-1; clone size: .
CDR3 DNA: TGTGCCAGCAGTTACGGGACAGAGAACACTGAAGCTTTCTTT; CDR3 protein: CASSYGTENTEAFF; CDR3 length: 14; J gene: TRBJ1-1; D gene: TRBD1; V gene: TRBV6-5; clone size: many
CDR3 DNA: TGCAGTGTGAGGGACAGACCAGGCGAGCAGTACTTC; CDR3 protein: CSVRDRPGEQYF; CDR3 length: 12; J gene: TRBJ2-7; D gene: TRBD1; V gene: TRBV20-1; clone size: .
CDR3 DNA: TGTGCCAGCTATCGAAGGGACTATGGCTACATCTTC; CDR3 protein: CASYRRDYGYIF; CDR3 length: 12; J gene: TRBJ1-2; D gene: .; V gene: TRBV6-5; clone size: .
CDR3 DNA: TGTGCCAGCAACTTCACTAGCGGGACCTACAATGAGCAGTTCTTC; CDR3 protein: CASNFTSGTYNEQFF; CDR3 length: 15; J gene: TRBJ2-1; D gene: TRBD2; V gene: TRBV7-9; clone size: .
CDR3 DNA: TGTGCCAGCAGTGACAGGCCGGAAGAGCAGTACTTC; CDR3 protein: CASSDRPEEQYF; CDR3 length: 12; J gene: TRBJ2-7; D gene: .; V gene: TRBV6-2/TRBV6-3; clone size: many
CDR3 DNA: TGTGCCAGTAGCTTAGGACCGTCCCGTGGCAGTGAGCAGTTCTTC; CDR3 protein: CASSLGPSRGSEQFF; CDR3 length: 15; J gene: TRBJ2-1; D gene: .; V gene: TRBV11-3; clone size: .
CDR3 DNA: TGCAGAGAATCGGCAGGGGGGGACACTGAAGCTTTCTTT; CDR3 protein: CRESAGGDTEAFF; CDR3 length: 13; J gene: TRBJ1-1; D gene: TRBD1; V gene: TRBV29-1; clone size: many
CDR3 DNA: TGTGCCATCAGTGTTGAGGAGGGGAGGTTGGGCACCGGGGAGCTGGTTTTT; CDR3 protein: CAISVEEGRLGTGELVF; CDR3 length: 17; J gene: TRBJ2-2; D gene: .; V gene: TRBV10-3; clone size: .
CDR3 DNA: TGTGCCAGCAGCACTGGGAATTTGAGCCCCTATAATTCACCACTCCACTTT; CDR3 protein: CASSTGNLSPYNSPLHF; CDR3 length: 17; J gene: TRBJ1-6; D gene: .; V gene: TRBV6-5; clone size: .
CDR3 DNA: TGCAGTGCTAGAGATTCCGGGAACGTAGATACGCATTATTTT; CDR3 protein: CSARDSGNVDTHYF; CDR3 length: 14; J gene: TRBJ2-3; D gene: .; V gene: TRBV20-1; clone size: .
CDR3 DNA: TGTGCCATCAGTGAGTCGACTAGCGGGAGTGCGGTTGGGGCCAACGTCCTGACTTTC; CDR3 protein: CAISESTSGSAVGANVLTF; CDR3 length: 19; J gene: TRBJ2-6; D gene: TRBD2; V gene: TRBV10-3; clone size: many
CDR3 DNA: TGTGCCAGCACTCTCGAGGGGGGACCCTATGAGCAGTACTTC; CDR3 protein: CASTLEGGPYEQYF; CDR3 length: 14; J gene: TRBJ2-7; D gene: .; V gene: TRBV12-3/TRBV12-4; clone size: once
CDR3 DNA: TGCAGCATTGAGTACGGACCTTTGAACAGTGAAGCTTTCTTT; CDR3 protein: CSIEYGPLNSEAFF; CDR3 length: 14; J gene: TRBJ1-1; D gene: .; V gene: TRBV29-1; clone size: .
CDR3 DNA: TGTGCCAGCAGTTACTCATGGCTAACCGGGGAGCTGTTTTTT; CDR3 protein: CASSYSWLTGELFF; CDR3 length: 14; J gene: TRBJ2-2; D gene: .; V gene: TRBV6-5; clone size: .
CDR3 DNA: TGTGCAATCGGGACTAGCGGGAGAAAAAAGCAGTTCTTC; CDR3 protein: CAIGTSGRKKQFF; CDR3 length: 13; J gene: TRBJ2-1; D gene: TRBD2; V gene: TRBV10-3; clone size: .
CDR3 DNA: TGTGCCGGTAGTTACAGCCGGGACAGTGGGCAGTACTTC; CDR3 protein: CAGSYSRDSGQYF; CDR3 length: 13; J gene: TRBJ2-7; D gene: TRBD1; V gene: TRBV6-5; clone size: .
CDR3 DNA: TGTGACAGCAGCCCAGGACTAGCGGAGGAGGGGACCCAGTACTTC; CDR3 protein: CDSSPGLAEEGTQYF; CDR3 length: 15; J gene: TRBJ2-5; D gene: TRBD2; V gene: TRBV11-3; clone size: .
CDR3 DNA: TGTACCAGCAGTTACTCGAGGAGGGAGGAATCTGAGCAGTACTTC; CDR3 protein: CTSSYSRREESEQYF; CDR3 length: 15; J gene: TRBJ2-7; D gene: .; V gene: TRBV6-5; clone size: .
CDR3 DNA: TGTGCCAGCAGCCGAGAGACTCGGAGCTCTGGAAACACCATATATTTT; CDR3 protein: CASSRETRSSGNTIYF; CDR3 length: 16; J gene: TRBJ1-3; D gene: .; V gene: TRBV14; clone size: few
CDR3 DNA: TGTGCCAGCAACCAAGCAGGTTACATTGAAGCTTTCTTT; CDR3 protein: CASNQAGYIEAFF; CDR3 length: 13; J gene: TRBJ1-1; D gene: .; V gene: TRBV28; clone size: few
CDR3 DNA: TGTGACAGCAGCCCCCCGGGACAGGGGGCTCGCGAGCAGTACTTC; CDR3 protein: CDSSPPGQGAREQYF; CDR3 length: 15; J gene: TRBJ2-7; D gene: TRBD1; V gene: TRBV11-3; clone size: .
CDR3 DNA: TGCAGCGCAACAAGGGGGGGACAGTGTTTCCACGAGCAGTATTTC; CDR3 protein: CSATRGGQCFHEQYF; CDR3 length: 15; J gene: TRBJ2-7; D gene: .; V gene: TRBV29-1; clone size: .
CDR3 DNA: TGCAGTGCTAGAGATGCCAGAGCGTCTATTAACACTGAAGCTTTCTTT; CDR3 protein: CSARDARASINTEAFF; CDR3 length: 16; J gene: TRBJ1-1; D gene: .; V gene: TRBV20-1; clone size: many
CDR3 DNA: TGCAGTGCTCAAGCGGGGACGAAACAGCCCCAGCACTTT; CDR3 protein: CSAQAGTKQPQHF; CDR3 length: 13; J gene: TRBJ1-5; D gene: .; V gene: TRBV20-1; clone size: .
CDR3 DNA: TGTGCCAGTTCCCCCGGTCGGGGACTTGTTTCCAATGAGCAGTTCTTC; CDR3 protein: CASSPGRGLVSNEQFF; CDR3 length: 16; J gene: TRBJ2-1; D gene: .; V gene: TRBV19; clone size: .